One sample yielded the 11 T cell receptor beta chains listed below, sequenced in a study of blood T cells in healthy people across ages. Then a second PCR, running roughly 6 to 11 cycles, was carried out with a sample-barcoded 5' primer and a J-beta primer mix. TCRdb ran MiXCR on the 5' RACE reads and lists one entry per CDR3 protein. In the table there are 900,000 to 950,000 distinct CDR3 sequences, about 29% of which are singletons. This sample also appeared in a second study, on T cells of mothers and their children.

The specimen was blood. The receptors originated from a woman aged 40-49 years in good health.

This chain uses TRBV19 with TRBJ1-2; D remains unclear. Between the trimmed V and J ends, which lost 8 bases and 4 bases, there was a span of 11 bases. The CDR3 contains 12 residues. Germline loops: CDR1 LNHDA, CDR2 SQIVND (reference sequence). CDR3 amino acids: CASGPFLYGYTF. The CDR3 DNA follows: TGTGCCAGTGGACCTTTCCTCTATGGCTACACCTTC.

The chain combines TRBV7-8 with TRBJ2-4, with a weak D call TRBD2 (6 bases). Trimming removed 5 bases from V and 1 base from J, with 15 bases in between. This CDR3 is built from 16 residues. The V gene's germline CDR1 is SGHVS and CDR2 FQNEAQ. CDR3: CASSPDLAVAKNIQYF. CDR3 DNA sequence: TGTGCCAGCAGCCCGGACTTAGCGGTTGCCAAAAACATTCAGTACTTC.

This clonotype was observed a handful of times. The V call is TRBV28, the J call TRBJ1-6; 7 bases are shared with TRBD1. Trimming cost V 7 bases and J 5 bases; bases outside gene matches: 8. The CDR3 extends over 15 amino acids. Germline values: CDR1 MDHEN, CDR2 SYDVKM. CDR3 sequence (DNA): TGTGCCAGCACCCTAGAGGGGGCGCATAATTCACCCCTCCACTTT. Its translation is CASTLEGAHNSPLHF.

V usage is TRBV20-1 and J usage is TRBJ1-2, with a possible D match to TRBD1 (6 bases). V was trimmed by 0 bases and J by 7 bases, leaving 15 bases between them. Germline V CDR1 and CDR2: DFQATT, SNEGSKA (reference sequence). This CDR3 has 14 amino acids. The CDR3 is CSARDQGQGLGYTF. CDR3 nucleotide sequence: TGCAGTGCTAGAGATCAGGGCCAGGGGCTTGGCTACACCTTC.

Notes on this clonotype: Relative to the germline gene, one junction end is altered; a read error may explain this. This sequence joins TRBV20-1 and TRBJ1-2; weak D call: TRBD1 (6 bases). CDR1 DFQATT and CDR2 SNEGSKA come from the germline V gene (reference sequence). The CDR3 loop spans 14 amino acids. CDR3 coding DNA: TGCAGTGCTAGAGACACACAGGGATTCTATGGCTGCACCTTC. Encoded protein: CSARDTQGFYGCTF.

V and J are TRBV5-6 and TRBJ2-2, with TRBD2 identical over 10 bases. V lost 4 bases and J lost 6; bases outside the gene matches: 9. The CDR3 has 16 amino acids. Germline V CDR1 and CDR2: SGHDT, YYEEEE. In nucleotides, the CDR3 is TGTGCCAGCAGCCCGATGAAGCGGGGGGGCCCCGGGGAGCTGTTTTTT. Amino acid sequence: CASSPMKRGGPGELFF. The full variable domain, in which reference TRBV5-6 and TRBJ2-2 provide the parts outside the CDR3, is DAGVTQSPTHLIKTRGQQVTLRCSPKSGHDTVSWYQQALGQGPQFIFQYYEEEERQRGNFPDRFSGHQFPNYSSELNVNALLLGDSALYLCASSPMKRGGPGELFFGEGSRLTVL.

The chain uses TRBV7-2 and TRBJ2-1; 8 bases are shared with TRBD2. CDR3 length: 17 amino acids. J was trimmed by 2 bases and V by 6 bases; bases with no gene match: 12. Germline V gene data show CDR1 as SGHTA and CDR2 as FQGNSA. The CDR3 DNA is TGTGCCAGCAGTCAACCTCAGGGCGGGGGGCCCTACAATGAGCAGTTCTTC. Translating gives CASSQPQGGGPYNEQFF. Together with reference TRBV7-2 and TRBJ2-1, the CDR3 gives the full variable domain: GAGVSQSPSNKVTEKGKDVELRCDPISGHTALYWYRQSLGQGLEFLIYFQGNSAPDKSGLPSDRFSAERTGGSVSTLTIQRTQQEDSAVYLCASSQPQGGGPYNEQFFGPGTRLTVL.

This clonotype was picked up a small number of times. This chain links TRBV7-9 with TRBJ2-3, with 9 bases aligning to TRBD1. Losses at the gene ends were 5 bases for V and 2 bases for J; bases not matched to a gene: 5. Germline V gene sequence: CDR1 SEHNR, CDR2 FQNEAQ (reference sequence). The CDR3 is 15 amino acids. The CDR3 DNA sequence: TGTGCCAGCAGCCGAGGGACAGGGAACACAGATACGCAGTATTTT. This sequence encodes CASSRGTGNTDTQYF.

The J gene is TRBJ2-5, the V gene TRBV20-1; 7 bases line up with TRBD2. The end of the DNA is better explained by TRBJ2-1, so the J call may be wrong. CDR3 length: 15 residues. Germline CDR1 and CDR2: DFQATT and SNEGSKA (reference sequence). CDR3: CSARGRGEAQETQFF. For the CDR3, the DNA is TGCAGTGCTAGAGGTCGGGGGGAGGCTCAAGAGACCCAGTTCTTC.

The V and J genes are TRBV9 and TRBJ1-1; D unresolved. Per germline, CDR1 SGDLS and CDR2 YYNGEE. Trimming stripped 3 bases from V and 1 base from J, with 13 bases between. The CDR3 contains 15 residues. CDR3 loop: CASSAGERRNTEAFF. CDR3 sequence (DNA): TGTGCCAGCAGCGCCGGGGAGAGGAGGAACACTGAAGCTTTCTTT.

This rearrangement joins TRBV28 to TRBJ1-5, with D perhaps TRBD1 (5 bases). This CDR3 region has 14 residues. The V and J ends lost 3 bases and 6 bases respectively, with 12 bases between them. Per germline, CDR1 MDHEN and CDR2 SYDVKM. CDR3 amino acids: CASSFGLGPQPQHF. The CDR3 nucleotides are TGTGCCAGCAGTTTTGGTCTGGGGCCTCAGCCCCAGCATTTT.